This T cell receptor (beta chain) was recovered during a study of patients and donors after allogeneic stem cell transplantation. This CDR3 has 15 amino acids. V dropped 2 bases and J dropped 7 bases, with 13 bases sitting between them. CDR1 and CDR2 (germline): SGHRS, YFSETQ. TCRdb recomputed calls from the RT-PCR reads with MiXCR, one row per CDR3 protein. The table includes approximately 200,000 distinct CDR3 sequences, 38% detected once. This sequence joins TRBV5-1 and TRBJ1-6; no definite D call. This TCR was sampled from a human donor who was either an allogeneic HSCT recipient or a stem cell or donor lymphocyte infusion donor (not recorded which). It is not recorded whose cells these are; they may come from a transplant donor. The sample was blood, either unsorted or a sorted T cell fraction (not recorded which). DNA of the CDR3: TGCGCCAGCAGCTTAAACCTCCGATCGAATTCACCCCTCCACTTT. It is translated as CASSLNLRSNSPLHF.